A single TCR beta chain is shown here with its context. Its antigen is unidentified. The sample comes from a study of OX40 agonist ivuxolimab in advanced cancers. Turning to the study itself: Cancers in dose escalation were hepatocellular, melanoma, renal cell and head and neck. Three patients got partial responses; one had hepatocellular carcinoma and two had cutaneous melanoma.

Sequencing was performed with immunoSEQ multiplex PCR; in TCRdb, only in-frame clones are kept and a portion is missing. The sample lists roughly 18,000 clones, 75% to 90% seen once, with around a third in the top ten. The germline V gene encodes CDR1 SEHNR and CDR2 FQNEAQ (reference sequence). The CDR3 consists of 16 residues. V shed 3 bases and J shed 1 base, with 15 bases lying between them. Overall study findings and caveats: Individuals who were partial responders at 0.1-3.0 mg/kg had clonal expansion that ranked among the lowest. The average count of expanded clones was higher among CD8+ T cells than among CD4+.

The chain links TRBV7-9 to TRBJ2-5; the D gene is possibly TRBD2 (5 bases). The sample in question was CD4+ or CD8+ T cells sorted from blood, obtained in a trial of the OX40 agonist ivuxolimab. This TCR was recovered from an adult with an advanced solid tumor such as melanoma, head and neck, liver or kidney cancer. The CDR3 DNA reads TGTGCCAGCAGCTTCCTAGGGAGTTCGGTCCAAGAGACCCAGTACTTC. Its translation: CASSFLGSSVQETQYF.